This TCR beta chain appears in the sequencing data of a study of cytomegalovirus exposure and HLA in healthy donors. Findings of the study overall: Cytomegalovirus-associated status was assigned to roughly 160 TCR beta chains.

The PCR was carried out with 60 Vbeta primers and 13 Jbeta primers. TCRdb's table, derived via immunoSEQ multiplex PCR, lists solely in-frame clones and lacks some. The table records under 200,000 clones, 75% to 80% of them present only once. CDR3 length: 15 amino acids. CDR1 is SGDLS, CDR2 YYNGEE, per germline. After removal of 4 bases from V and 2 bases from J, the junction contained 7 bases not matched to a gene. Note on this clone: Antigen: not known.

Sequenced: PBMCs. V gene TRBV9 combines with J gene TRBJ2-7, with TRBD1 matching over 9 bases. The sequence came from a woman between 35 and 50 years old in good health and CMV-seropositive. The CDR3 sequence: CASSPRTGAPYEQYF. The CDR3 region has the DNA TGTGCCAGCAGCCCTCGGACAGGGGCGCCCTACGAGCAGTACTTC.